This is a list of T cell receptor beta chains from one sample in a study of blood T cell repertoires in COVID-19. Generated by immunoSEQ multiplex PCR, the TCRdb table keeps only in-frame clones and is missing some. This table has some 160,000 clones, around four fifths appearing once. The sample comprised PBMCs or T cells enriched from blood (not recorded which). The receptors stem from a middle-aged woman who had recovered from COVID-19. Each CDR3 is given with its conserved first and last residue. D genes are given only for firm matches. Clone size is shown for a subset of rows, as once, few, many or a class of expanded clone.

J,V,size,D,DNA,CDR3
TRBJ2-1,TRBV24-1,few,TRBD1,TGTGCCACCAGTGAAGGGGCGACAGGGTACAATGAGCAGTTCTTC,CATSEGATGYNEQFF
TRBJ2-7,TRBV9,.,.,TGTGCCAGCAGCGTAGAAAACAGTCTGGGCGAGCAGTACTTC,CASSVENSLGEQYF
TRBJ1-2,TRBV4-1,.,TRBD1,TGCGCCAGCAGCCAAGGGGCAGCCCTTGGGACAGAAGATGGCTACACCTTC,CASSQGAALGTEDGYTF
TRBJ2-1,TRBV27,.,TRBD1,TGTGCCAGCAGCCGGGACAGGCTAGTGAATGAGCAGTTCTTC,CASSRDRLVNEQFF
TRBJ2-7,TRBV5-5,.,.,TGTGCCAGCAGCTTGAACAGGGAGAACGAGCAGTACTTC,CASSLNRENEQYF
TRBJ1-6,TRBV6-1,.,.,TGTGCCAGCAGTGAAGCGGCCGGGGGGCGTAATTCACCCCTCCACTTT,CASSEAAGGRNSPLHF
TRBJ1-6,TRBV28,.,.,TGTGCCAGCAGTTTAGGCAGCGGTCGCGGTTCACCCCTCCACTTT,CASSLGSGRGSPLHF
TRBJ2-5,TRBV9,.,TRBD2,TGTGCCAGCAGCGTAGTCCCCAGCGGGGGGGGGTACCAAGAGACCCAGTACTTC,CASSVVPSGGGYQETQYF
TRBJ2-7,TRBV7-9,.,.,TGTGCCAGCAGCTTAGTTCTATTAAGGGGATATGGCGAGCAGTACTTC,CASSLVLLRGYGEQYF
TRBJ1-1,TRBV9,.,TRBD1,TGTGCCAGCAGCGTAGCGGGACAGCCAAACCTGGGCACTGAAGCTTTCTTT,CASSVAGQPNLGTEAFF
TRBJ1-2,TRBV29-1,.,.,TGCAGCGCCGGACCAGGGGTTAGTGGCTACACCTTC,CSAGPGVSGYTF
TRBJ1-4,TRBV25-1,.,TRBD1,TGTGCCAGCAATCCGACAGGGGGGCCTAATGAAAAACTGTTTTTT,CASNPTGGPNEKLFF
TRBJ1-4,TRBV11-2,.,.,TGTGCCAGCAGCCTAGGGTGGCGGGCGGGGGAAGGTAATGAAAAACTGTTTTTT,CASSLGWRAGEGNEKLFF
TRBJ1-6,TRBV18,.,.,TGTGCCAGCTCACCCGGAGGAGATTCACCCCTCCACTTT,CASSPGGDSPLHF
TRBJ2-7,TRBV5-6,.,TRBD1,TGTGCCAGCAGCTCCGGGACAGGGAACGAGCAGTACTTC,CASSSGTGNEQYF
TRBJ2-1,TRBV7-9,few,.,TGTGCCAGCAGCTTAGAGGCGGGACGGAGTTCTAATGAGCAGTTCTTC,CASSLEAGRSSNEQFF
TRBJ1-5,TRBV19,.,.,TGTGCCAGTAGTATAGTTGCGGGGGGGAATCAGCCCCAGCATTTT,CASSIVAGGNQPQHF
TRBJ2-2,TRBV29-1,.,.,TGCAGCGGGTACCGGGACACCGATACAACCGGGGAGCTGTTTTTT,CSGYRDTDTTGELFF
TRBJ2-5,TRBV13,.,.,TGTGCCAGCAGCCGTAGATCCGATGGAATAGGCGGCCAGTACTTC,CASSRRSDGIGGQYF
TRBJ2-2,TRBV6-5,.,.,TGTGCCAGCAGTTACTTCGGGTTGAACACCGGGGAGCTGTTTTTT,CASSYFGLNTGELFF
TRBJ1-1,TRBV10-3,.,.,TGTGCCATCAGTGATGAGGGAATGAACACTGAAGCTTTCTTT,CAISDEGMNTEAFF
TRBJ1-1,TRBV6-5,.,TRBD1,TGTGCCAGCAGTTACCCAGGGGGGAACACTGAAGCTTTCTTT,CASSYPGGNTEAFF
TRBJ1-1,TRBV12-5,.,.,TGTGCTAGTCTGCAGGACACTGAAGCTTTCTTT,CASLQDTEAFF
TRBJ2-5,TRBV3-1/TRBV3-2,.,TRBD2,TGTGCCAGTACCGGACTAGCGGGCGGTGAGACCCAGTACTTC,CASTGLAGGETQYF
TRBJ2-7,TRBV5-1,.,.,TGCGCCAGCAAAAGAGTAGGAGGGGACGAGCAGTACTTC,CASKRVGGDEQYF
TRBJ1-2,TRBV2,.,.,TGTGCCAGCAGTGAGGGAGACCGAATCTATGGCTACACCTTC,CASSEGDRIYGYTF
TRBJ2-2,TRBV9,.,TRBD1,TGTGCCAGCAGCAAGCCGGGACAGGGGTTAACCGGGGAGCTGTTTTTT,CASSKPGQGLTGELFF
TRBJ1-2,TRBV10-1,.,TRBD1,TGCGCCAGCAGACCCCCCGGGACAGGGACGTATGGCTACACCTTC,CASRPPGTGTYGYTF
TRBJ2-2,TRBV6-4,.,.,TGTGCCAGCAGCCCCTCCCCTGACAGGAACACCGGGGAGCTGTTTTTT,CASSPSPDRNTGELFF
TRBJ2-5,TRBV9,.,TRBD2,TGTGCCAGCAGCGAGCCCCTCGCGGGGGGGTTGGAGACCCAGTACTTC,CASSEPLAGGLETQYF
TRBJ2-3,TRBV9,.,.,TGTGCCAGCAGCGCCTCCGCAGGGGCTCGTGCAGATACGCAGTATTTT,CASSASAGARADTQYF
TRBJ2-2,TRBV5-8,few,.,TGTGCCAGCAGCTTACACAGGGCCGGGGAGCTGTTTTTT,CASSLHRAGELFF
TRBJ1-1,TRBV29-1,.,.,TGCAGCGTCCACTCCCCGAGGGACACTGAAGCTTTCTTT,CSVHSPRDTEAFF
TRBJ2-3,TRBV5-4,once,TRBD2,TGTGCCAGCAGCCGTGGGACTAGCGGCACAGATACGCAGTATTTT,CASSRGTSGTDTQYF
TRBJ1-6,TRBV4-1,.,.,TGCGCCAGCAGCAGACAGTACTATAATTCACCCCTCCACTTT,CASSRQYYNSPLHF
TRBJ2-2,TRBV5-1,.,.,TGCGCCAGCAGCTTGAGATCCACAGTGGGCACCGGGGAGCTGTTTTTT,CASSLRSTVGTGELFF
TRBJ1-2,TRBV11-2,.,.,TGTGCCAGCAGCTTAGACGGACAGAACTATGGCTACACCTTC,CASSLDGQNYGYTF
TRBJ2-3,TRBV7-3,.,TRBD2,TGTGCCAGCAGCTCTTGGACTAGCGGGAGGGCCGGCACAGATACGCAGTATTTT,CASSSWTSGRAGTDTQYF
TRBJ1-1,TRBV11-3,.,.,TGTGCCAGCAGCTTAGGAGGTGAAGCTTTCTTT,CASSLGGEAFF
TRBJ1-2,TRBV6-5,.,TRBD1,TGTGCCACCCTTCAGGGGGACCCTATCTATGGCTACACCTTC,CATLQGDPIYGYTF
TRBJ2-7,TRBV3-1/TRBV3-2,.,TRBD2,TGTGCCAGCAGCCACCGGACTAGCGGGGAGCAGTACTTC,CASSHRTSGEQYF
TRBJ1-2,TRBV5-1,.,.,TGCGCCAGCAGCTCCACCTCGCACACTAACTATGGCTACACCTTC,CASSSTSHTNYGYTF
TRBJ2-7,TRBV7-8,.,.,TGTGCCAGCAGCTTAGGGACTACCTACGAGCAGTACTTC,CASSLGTTYEQYF
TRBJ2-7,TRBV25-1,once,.,TGTGCCAGCAGTGATAGTTACGAGCAGTACTTC,CASSDSYEQYF
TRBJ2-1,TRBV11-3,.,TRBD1,TGTGCCAGCAGCCGCGAATTGGACAGGGACAATGAGCAGTTCTTC,CASSRELDRDNEQFF
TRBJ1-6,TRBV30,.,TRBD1,TGTGCCTGGAATTGGGGCAGGGGGGATTCACCCCTCCACTTT,CAWNWGRGDSPLHF
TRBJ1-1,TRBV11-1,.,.,TGTGCCAGCAGCTTAGCAGGGGTCACTGAAGCTTTCTTT,CASSLAGVTEAFF
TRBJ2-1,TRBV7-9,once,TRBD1,TGTGCCAGCAGCTCGACAGGGAAGGAGTCCTACAATGAGCAGTTCTTC,CASSSTGKESYNEQFF
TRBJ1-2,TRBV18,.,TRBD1,TGTGCCAGCTCACCCCAGGGGGGACAGGGTGTCTATGGCTACACCTTC,CASSPQGGQGVYGYTF
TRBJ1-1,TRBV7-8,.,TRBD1,TGTGCCAGCAGCTTCGGGACAGCGAACACTGAAGCTTTCTTT,CASSFGTANTEAFF
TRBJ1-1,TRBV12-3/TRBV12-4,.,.,TGTGCCAGCAGTTCCGACAGGAAAGCTTTCTTT,CASSSDRKAFF
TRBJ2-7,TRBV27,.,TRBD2,TGTGCCAGCAGCCCCACCGGGGGGTCCTACGAGCAGTACTTC,CASSPTGGSYEQYF
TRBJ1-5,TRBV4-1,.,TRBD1,TGCGCCAGCAGCCAAACGTTGACAGGGAGCAATCAGCCCCAGCATTTT,CASSQTLTGSNQPQHF
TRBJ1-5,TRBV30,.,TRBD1,TGTGCCTGGAGTTCGGACAGGGACAATCAGCCCCAGCATTTT,CAWSSDRDNQPQHF
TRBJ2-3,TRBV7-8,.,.,TGTGCCAGCAGCTTAGTGGGAGAATCCGATACGCAGTATTTT,CASSLVGESDTQYF
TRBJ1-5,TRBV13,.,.,TGTGCCAGCAGCGAGGGACATAGCAATCAGCCCCAGCATTTT,CASSEGHSNQPQHF
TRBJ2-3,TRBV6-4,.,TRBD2,TGTGCCAGCAGTGAAGGAATGGCGGGGGGGGTGACGCAGTATTTT,CASSEGMAGGVTQYF
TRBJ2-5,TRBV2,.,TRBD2,TGTGCCAGCAGTGATCTCTCGCTAGCGGGGGCGGGAGAGGAGACCCAGTACTTC,CASSDLSLAGAGEETQYF